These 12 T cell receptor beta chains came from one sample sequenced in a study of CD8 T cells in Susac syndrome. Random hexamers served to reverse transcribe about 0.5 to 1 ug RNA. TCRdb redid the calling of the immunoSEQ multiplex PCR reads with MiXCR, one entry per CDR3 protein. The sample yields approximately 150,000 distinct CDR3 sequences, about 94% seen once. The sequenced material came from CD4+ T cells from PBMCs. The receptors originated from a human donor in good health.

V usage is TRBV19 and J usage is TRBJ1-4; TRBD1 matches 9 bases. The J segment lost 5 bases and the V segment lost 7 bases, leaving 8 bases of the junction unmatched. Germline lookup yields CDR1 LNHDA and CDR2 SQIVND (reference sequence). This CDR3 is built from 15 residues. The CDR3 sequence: CASTRLGTGNEKLFF. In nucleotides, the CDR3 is TGTGCCAGTACCCGCTTGGGGACAGGGAATGAAAAACTGTTTTTT.

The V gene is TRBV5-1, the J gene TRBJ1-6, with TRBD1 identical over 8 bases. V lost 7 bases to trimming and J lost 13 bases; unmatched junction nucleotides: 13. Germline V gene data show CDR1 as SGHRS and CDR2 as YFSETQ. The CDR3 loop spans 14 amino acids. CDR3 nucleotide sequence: TGCGCCAGCGGACCCGGGACAGGATTAACTCCCCTCCACTTT. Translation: CASGPGTGLTPLHF.

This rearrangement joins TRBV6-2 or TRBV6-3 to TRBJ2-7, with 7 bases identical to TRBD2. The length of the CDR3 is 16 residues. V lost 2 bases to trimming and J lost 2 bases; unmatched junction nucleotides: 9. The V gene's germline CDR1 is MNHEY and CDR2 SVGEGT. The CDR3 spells CASSYTSSGAAYEQYF. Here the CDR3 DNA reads TGTGCCAGCAGTTACACATCTAGCGGCGCAGCCTACGAGCAGTACTTC.

The CDR3 sequence is CASSPSGGTRDNEQFF. The CDR3 nucleotides read TGTGCCAGCAGCCCTTCGGGGGGCACTAGGGACAATGAGCAGTTCTTC. This sequence joins TRBV7-8 and TRBJ2-1; D perhaps matches TRBD2 (7 bases). Per the germline V gene, CDR1 is SGHVS and CDR2 is FQNEAQ. This CDR3 contains 16 residues. V was trimmed by 5 bases and J by 5 bases, leaving 19 bases between them.

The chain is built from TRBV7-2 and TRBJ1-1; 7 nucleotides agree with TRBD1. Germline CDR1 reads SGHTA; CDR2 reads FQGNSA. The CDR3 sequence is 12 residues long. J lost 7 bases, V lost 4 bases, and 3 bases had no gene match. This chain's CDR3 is CASSSRTGEAFF. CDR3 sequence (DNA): TGTGCCAGCAGCTCAAGGACAGGTGAAGCTTTCTTT.

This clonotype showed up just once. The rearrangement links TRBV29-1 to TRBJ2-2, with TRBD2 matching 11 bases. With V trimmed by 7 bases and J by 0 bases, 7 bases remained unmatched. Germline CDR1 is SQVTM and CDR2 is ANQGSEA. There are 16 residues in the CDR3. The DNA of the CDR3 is TGCAGCGCGACAGGACTAGCGGGTTCGAACACCGGGGAGCTGTTTTTT. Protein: CSATGLAGSNTGELFF.

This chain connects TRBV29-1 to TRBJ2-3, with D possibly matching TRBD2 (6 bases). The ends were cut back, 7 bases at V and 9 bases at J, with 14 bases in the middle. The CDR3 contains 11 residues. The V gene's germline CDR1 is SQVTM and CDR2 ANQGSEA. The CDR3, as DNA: TGCAGCGACCGGAGGGGAGAGACGCAGTATTTT. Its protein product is CSDRRGETQYF.

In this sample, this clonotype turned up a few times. The CDR3 DNA follows: TGTGCCAGCAGCCCCGATCCGGGGGCTCAGGGTGGCTACACCTTC. Residues: CASSPDPGAQGGYTF. This chain connects TRBV9 to TRBJ1-2; D possibly corresponds to TRBD1 (6 bases). The germline CDR1 and CDR2 sequences are SGDLS and YYNGEE. CDR3 length: 15 residues. The V gene lost 4 bases and the J gene lost 7 bases, with 20 bases spanning the gap.

The CDR3 is CASSTGGAGANVLTF. The CDR3 DNA is TGTGCCAGCAGCACCGGGGGGGCCGGGGCCAACGTCCTGACTTTC. V and J are TRBV7-3 and TRBJ2-6; 8 bases are shared with TRBD2. Germline V lookup: CDR1 SGHTA, CDR2 FQGTGA. V dropped 5 bases and J dropped 4; count of bases not matched to a gene: 4. CDR3 length: 15 amino acids.

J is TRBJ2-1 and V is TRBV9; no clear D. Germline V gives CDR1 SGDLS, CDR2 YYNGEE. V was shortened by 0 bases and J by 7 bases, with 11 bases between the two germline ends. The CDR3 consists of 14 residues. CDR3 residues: CASSVDFGLNEQFF. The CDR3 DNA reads TGTGCCAGCAGCGTAGATTTTGGGCTGAATGAGCAGTTCTTC.

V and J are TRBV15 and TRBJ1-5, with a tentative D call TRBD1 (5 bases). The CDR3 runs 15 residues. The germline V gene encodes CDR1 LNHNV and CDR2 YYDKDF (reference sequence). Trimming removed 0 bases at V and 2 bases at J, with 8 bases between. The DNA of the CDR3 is TGTGCCACCAGCAGAGAAGGGACCCGCAATCAGCCCCAGCATTTT. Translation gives CATSREGTRNQPQHF.

In DNA form, the CDR3 reads TGTGCCAGCAGTTGGGGGAGCGGGGGATACAATGAGCAGTTCTTC. This gives the protein CASSWGSGGYNEQFF. The chain uses TRBV6-4 and TRBJ2-1; 8 bases map to TRBD2. The CDR3 sequence is 15 residues long. Germline assignment: CDR1 MRHNA and CDR2 SNTAGT. The V gene end was trimmed by 5 bases and the J gene end by 4 bases; junction bases not matched to a gene: 7.